The next 10 T cell receptor beta chains were all read from a single sample in a study of siplizumab effects on memory and regulatory T cells. The assay was immunoSEQ multiplex PCR, and TCRdb's table has in-frame clones only and misses some. The sample lists around 45,000 clones, over 75% occurring once. Specimen: naive CD8+ T cells sorted from blood. These receptors originate from a human donor in good health.

The chain employs TRBV19 and TRBJ2-1; the D gene is possibly TRBD2 (6 bases). With 1 base removed from V and 9 bases from J, the gap between germline ends came to 16 bases. Germline loops: CDR1 LNHDA, CDR2 SQIVND (reference sequence). The CDR3 loop spans 15 amino acids. The CDR3 is CASSIAGWTNREQFF. The CDR3 nucleotides are TGTGCCAGTAGTATAGCAGGGTGGACTAACCGTGAGCAGTTCTTC.

V usage is TRBV7-9 and J usage is TRBJ2-6, with 10 positions matching TRBD1. Germline assignment: CDR1 SEHNR and CDR2 FQNEAQ (reference sequence). The V and J ends lost 6 bases and 2 bases, in that order; junction bases with no gene match: 13. The CDR3 has 19 residues. CDR3 DNA: TGTGCCAGCAGTGGGGGAGGACAGGGGGTCCATCCTGGGGCCAACGTCCTGACTTTC. Translated, it gives CASSGGGQGVHPGANVLTF.

V is TRBV27 and J is TRBJ2-1, with TRBD2 identical over 14 bases. Germline-derived CDR1 and CDR2 are MNHEY and SMNVEV (reference sequence). The CDR3 is made up of 18 amino acids. V lost 1 base and J lost 8; bases outside the gene matches: 10. The CDR3 nucleotides read TGTGCCAGCAGTTTATTGCCCGGGACTAGCGGGAGTCATGATGAGCAGTTCTTC. Amino acid sequence: CASSLLPGTSGSHDEQFF.

V is TRBV7-9 and J is TRBJ2-1; 11 bases are shared with TRBD2. The CDR3 sequence is 17 residues long. The V segment lost 5 bases and the J segment 1 base; nucleotides outside the gene matches: 7. Per the germline V gene, CDR1 is SEHNR and CDR2 is FQNEAQ (reference sequence). The CDR3 sequence: CASSPWTSGQSYNEQFF. The CDR3 DNA reads as TGTGCCAGCAGCCCCTGGACTAGCGGGCAGTCCTACAATGAGCAGTTCTTC.

This chain uses TRBV7-9 with TRBJ2-7; TRBD2 is a possible D gene (6 bases). This CDR3 has 15 residues. Trimming pared 6 bases from V and 1 base from J, leaving 16 bases between. Germline CDR1 SEHNR, CDR2 FQNEAQ (reference sequence). CDR3 nucleotide sequence: TGTGCCAGCAGTTTCTACACGGGGGATTCCTACGAGCAGTACTTC. Residues: CASSFYTGDSYEQYF. Drawing the rest from reference TRBV7-9 and TRBJ2-7, the complete variable domain is DTGVSQNPRHKITKRGQNVTFRCDPISEHNRLYWYRQTLGQGPEFLTYFQNEAQLEKSRLLSDRFSAERPKGSFSTLEIQRTEQGDSAMYLCASSFYTGDSYEQYFGPGTRLTVT.

The chain is built from TRBV21-1 and TRBJ2-7; the tabulated D call, TRBD1, remains unverified against the DNA. TRBV21-1 is a recognized pseudogene. CDR3 size: 17 residues. The DNA for the CDR3 is TGTGCCAGCAGCAAAGAAGGGACAGGGGACCCTCCCCTCGAGCAGTACTTC. This codes for CASSKEGTGDPPLEQYF.

The chain uses TRBV5-6 and TRBJ2-5; D perhaps matches TRBD2 (5 bases). Germline V CDR1 and CDR2: SGHDT, YYEEEE. The germline V and J ends were trimmed by 0 bases and 5 bases, with 11 bases remaining between them. CDR3 length equals 14 residues. CDR3 sequence (DNA): TGTGCCAGCAGCTTGGGTACTAGTGGCGAGACCCAGTACTTC. Translation gives CASSLGTSGETQYF.

The chain carries TRBV29-1 and TRBJ1-2; D may be TRBD1 (5 bases). Germline CDR1 SQVTM, CDR2 ANQGSEA. V lost 0 bases and J 3 bases, leaving 8 bases between the germline ends. This CDR3 region has 13 residues. CDR3 sequence: CSVEDRADYGYTF. The DNA for the CDR3 is TGCAGCGTTGAAGACAGGGCAGACTATGGCTACACCTTC. Filled out from reference TRBV29-1 and TRBJ1-2, the complete variable domain reads SAVISQKPSRDICQRGTSLTIQCQVDSQVTMMFWYRQQPGQSLTLIATANQGSEATYESGFVIDKFPISRPNLTFSTLTVSNMSPEDSSIYLCSVEDRADYGYTFGSGTRLTVV.

This clone has just one count. This chain joins TRBV5-1 and TRBJ2-7; D possibly uses TRBD1 or TRBD2 (5 bases each). The germline V gene has CDR1 SGHRS and CDR2 YFSETQ. Trimming removed 3 bases at V and 2 bases at J, with 15 bases between. The CDR3 extends over 15 amino acids. The CDR3 DNA reads as TGCGCCAGCAGCTCCGCCCCGGGGCCGACCTACGAGCAGTACTTC. The encoded protein is CASSSAPGPTYEQYF.

The V gene is TRBV29-1, the J gene TRBJ1-2; possible D gene TRBD1, 6 bases. The CDR3 runs to 15 residues. Germline lookup yields CDR1 SQVTM and CDR2 ANQGSEA. The V and J ends lost 4 bases and 5 bases respectively, with 20 bases between them. The DNA for the CDR3 is TGCAGCGTTGTCTCCCATAAAACAGGGAATTATGGCTACACCTTC. This gives the protein CSVVSHKTGNYGYTF. Variable domain in full (rest from reference TRBV29-1 and TRBJ1-2): SAVISQKPSRDICQRGTSLTIQCQVDSQVTMMFWYRQQPGQSLTLIATANQGSEATYESGFVIDKFPISRPNLTFSTLTVSNMSPEDSSIYLCSVVSHKTGNYGYTFGSGTRLTVV.